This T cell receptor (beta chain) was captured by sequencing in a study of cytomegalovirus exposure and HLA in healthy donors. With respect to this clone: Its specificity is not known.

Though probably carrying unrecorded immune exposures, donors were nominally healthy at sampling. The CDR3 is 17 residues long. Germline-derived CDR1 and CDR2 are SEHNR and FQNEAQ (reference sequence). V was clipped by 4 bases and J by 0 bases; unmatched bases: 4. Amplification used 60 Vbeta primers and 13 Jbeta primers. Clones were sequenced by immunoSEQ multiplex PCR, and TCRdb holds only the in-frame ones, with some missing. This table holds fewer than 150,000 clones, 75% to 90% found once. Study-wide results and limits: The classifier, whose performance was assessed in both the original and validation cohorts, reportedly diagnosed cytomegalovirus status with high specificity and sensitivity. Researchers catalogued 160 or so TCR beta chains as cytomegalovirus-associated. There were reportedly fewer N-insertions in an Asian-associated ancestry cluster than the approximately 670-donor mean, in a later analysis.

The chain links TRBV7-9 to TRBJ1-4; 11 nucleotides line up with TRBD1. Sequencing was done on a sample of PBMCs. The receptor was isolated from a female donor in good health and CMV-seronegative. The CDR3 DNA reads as TGTGCCAGCAGCTGGGACAGGGGGAGCTCAACTAATGAAAAACTGTTTTTT. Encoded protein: CASSWDRGSSTNEKLFF. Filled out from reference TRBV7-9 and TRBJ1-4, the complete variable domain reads DTGVSQNPRHKITKRGQNVTFRCDPISEHNRLYWYRQTLGQGPEFLTYFQNEAQLEKSRLLSDRFSAERPKGSFSTLEIQRTEQGDSAMYLCASSWDRGSSTNEKLFFGSGTQLSVL.